Sequencing of this T cell receptor beta chain was carried out in a study of beta chain features in type 1 diabetes. General study points: The question left open here concerned HLA type influencing TCRB rearrangement. Short templates might get an advantage during PCR, and this would be equal in patients and controls. Researchers report that Type 1 diabetes patients had moderately but significantly shorter TCRB CDR3s across all four CD4+ subsets.

A remark on this clone: Its antigen is as yet unknown.

CD4+ naive, central memory, regulatory and stem cell-like memory cells were sorted via CD45RO/CCR7/CD25/CD127/CD95/CD27. Sequenced material consisted of expressed TCRB transcripts (all of the isolated RNA was reverse transcribed). Assay used: immunoSEQ multiplex PCR; TCRdb lists only in-frame clones, some missing. Here the sample spans some 280,000 clones, approximately 15% being singletons. Germline CDR1 reads SNHLY; CDR2 reads FYNNEI. CDR3 length: 13 amino acids. The V end was cut by 5 bases, the J end by 4 bases, with 9 bases between. The origin of this receptor is a man aged 30-40 years with type 1 diabetes. Sequences were obtained from naive CD4+ T cells from blood. This chain uses TRBV2 with TRBJ1-3, with a tentative D call TRBD1 (5 bases). The CDR3 spells CASSQDKGNTIYF. Here the CDR3 DNA reads TGTGCCAGCAGTCAGGACAAAGGAAACACCATATATTTT.